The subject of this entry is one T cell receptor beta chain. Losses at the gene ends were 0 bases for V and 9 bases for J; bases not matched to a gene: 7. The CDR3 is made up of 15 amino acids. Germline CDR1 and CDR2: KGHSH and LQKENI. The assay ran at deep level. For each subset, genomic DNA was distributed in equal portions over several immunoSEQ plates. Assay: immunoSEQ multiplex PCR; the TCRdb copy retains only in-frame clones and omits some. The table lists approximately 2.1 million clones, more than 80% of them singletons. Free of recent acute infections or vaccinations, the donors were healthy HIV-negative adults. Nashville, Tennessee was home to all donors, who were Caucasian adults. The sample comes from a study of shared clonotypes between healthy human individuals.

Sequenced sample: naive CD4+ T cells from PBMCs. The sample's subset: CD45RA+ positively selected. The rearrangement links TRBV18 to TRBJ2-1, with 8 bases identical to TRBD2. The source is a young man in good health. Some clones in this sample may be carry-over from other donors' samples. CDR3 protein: CASSPPSKAGVEQFF. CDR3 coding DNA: TGTGCCAGCTCACCACCGAGTAAAGCGGGAGTTGAGCAGTTCTTC.